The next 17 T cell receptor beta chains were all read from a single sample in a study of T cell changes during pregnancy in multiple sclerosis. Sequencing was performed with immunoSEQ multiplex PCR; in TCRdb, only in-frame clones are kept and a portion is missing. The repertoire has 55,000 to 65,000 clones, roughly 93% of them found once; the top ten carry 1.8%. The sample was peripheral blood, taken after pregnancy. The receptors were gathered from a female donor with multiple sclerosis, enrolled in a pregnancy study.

DNA for the CDR3: TGTGCCAGCTCGGAATACGCGGGACTAGAGACCCAGTACTTC. Translating it yields CASSEYAGLETQYF. V usage is TRBV18 and J usage is TRBJ2-5; possible D gene TRBD2, 6 bases. CDR1 is KGHSH, CDR2 LQKENI, per germline. Trimming cost V 6 bases and J 4 bases, with 15 bases left between them. This CDR3 spans 14 amino acids.

CDR3 region: CAWVAGTNTGELFF. The CDR3 DNA follows: TGTGCCTGGGTAGCGGGAACGAACACCGGGGAGCTGTTTTTT. This chain connects TRBV30 to TRBJ2-2, with 8 bases fitting TRBD2. J gave up 0 bases and V 5 bases, and 2 bases lay outside the gene matches. The length of the CDR3 is 14 residues. Germline CDR1 and CDR2: GTSNPN and SVGIG (reference sequence).

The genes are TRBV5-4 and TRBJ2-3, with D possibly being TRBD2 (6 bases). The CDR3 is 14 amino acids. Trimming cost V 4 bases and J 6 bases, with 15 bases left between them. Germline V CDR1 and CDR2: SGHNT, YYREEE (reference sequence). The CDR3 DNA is TGTGCCAGCAGCCCGCGGGAAGGGAGTGATACGCAGTATTTT. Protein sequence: CASSPREGSDTQYF.

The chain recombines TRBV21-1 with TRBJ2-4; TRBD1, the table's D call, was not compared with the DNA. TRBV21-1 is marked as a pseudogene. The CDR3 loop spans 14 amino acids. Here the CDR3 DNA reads TGTGCCAGCAGTGTTACAGCAGCCAAAAACATTCAGTACTTC. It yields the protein CASSVTAAKNIQYF.

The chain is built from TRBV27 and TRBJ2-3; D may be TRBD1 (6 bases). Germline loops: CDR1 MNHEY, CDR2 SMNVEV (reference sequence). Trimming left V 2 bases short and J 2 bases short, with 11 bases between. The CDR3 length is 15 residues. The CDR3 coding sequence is TGTGCCAGCAGTTTAGGGACAAAATACACAGATACGCAGTATTTT. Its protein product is CASSLGTKYTDTQYF.

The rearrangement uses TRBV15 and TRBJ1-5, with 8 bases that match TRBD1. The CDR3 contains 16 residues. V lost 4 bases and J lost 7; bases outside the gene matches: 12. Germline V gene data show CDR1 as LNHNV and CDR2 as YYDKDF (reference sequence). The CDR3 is CATSKERTGIFQPQHF. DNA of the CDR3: TGTGCCACCAGCAAAGAGCGGACAGGGATATTCCAGCCCCAGCATTTT.

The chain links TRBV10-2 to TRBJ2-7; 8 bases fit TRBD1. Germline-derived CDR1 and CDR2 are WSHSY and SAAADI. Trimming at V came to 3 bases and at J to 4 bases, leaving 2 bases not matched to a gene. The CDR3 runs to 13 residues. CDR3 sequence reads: CASSDRGLYEQYF. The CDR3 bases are TGCGCCAGCAGTGACAGGGGGCTGTACGAGCAGTACTTC.

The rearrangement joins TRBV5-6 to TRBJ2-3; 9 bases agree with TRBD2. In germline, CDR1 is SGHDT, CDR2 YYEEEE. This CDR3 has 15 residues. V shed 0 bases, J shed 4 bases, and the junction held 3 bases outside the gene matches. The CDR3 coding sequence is TGTGCCAGCAGCTTGGTGGCGGGAGGGGCAGATACGCAGTATTTT. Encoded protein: CASSLVAGGADTQYF.

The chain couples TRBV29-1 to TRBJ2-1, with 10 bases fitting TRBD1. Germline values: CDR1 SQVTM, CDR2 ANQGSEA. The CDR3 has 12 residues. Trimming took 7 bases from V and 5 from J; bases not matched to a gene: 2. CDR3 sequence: CSGGQGNNEQFF. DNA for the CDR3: TGCAGCGGGGGACAGGGGAACAATGAGCAGTTCTTC.

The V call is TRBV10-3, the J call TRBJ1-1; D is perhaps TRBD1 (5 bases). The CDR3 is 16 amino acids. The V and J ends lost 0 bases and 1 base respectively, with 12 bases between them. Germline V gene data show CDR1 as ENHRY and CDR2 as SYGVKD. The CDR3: CAISESLGVGNTEAFF. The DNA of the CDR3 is TGTGCCATCAGTGAGTCGCTAGGGGTGGGGAACACTGAAGCTTTCTTT.

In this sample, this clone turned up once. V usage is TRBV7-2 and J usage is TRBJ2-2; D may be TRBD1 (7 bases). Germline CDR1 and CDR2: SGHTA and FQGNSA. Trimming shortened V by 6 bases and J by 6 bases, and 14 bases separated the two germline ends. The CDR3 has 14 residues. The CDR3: CASRRDRGPGELFF. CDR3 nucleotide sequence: TGTGCCAGCAGGCGGGATAGGGGGCCCGGGGAGCTGTTTTTT.

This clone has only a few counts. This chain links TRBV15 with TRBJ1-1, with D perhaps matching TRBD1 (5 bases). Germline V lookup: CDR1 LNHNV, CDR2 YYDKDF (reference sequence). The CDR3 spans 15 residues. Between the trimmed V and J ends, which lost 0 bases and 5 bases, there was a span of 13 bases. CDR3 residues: CATSRDGLGGTEAFF. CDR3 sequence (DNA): TGTGCCACCAGCAGAGATGGCCTCGGGGGGACTGAAGCTTTCTTT.

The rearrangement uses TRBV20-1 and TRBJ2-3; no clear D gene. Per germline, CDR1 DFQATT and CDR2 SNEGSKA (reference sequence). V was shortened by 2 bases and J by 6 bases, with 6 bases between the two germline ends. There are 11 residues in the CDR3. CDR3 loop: CSARLQDTQYF. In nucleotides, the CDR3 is TGCAGTGCTAGACTGCAGGATACGCAGTATTTT.

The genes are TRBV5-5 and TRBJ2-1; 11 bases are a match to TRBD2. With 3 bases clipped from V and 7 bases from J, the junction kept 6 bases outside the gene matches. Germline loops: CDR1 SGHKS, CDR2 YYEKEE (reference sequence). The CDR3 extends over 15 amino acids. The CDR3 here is CASSSRLAGRNEQFF. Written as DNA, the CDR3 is TGTGCCAGCAGCTCCCGACTAGCGGGACGGAATGAGCAGTTCTTC. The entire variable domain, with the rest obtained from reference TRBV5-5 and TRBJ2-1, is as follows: DAGVTQSPTHLIKTRGQQVTLRCSPISGHKSVSWYQQVLGQGPQFIFQYYEKEERGRGNFPDRFSARQFPNYSSELNVNALLLGDSALYLCASSSRLAGRNEQFFGPGTRLTVL.

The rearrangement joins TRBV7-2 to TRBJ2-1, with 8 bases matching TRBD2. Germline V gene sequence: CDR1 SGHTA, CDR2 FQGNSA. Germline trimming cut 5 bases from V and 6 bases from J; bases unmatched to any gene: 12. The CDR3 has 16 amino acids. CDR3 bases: TGTGCCAGCAGCCCGGGCGGGGGGCGTCAGTCCAATGAGCAGTTCTTC. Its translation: CASSPGGGRQSNEQFF.

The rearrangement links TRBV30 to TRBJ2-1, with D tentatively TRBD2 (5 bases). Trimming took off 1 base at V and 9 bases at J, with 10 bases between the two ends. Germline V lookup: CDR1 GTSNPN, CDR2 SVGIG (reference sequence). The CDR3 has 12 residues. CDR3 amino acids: CAWSAETTEQFF. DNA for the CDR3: TGTGCCTGGAGTGCGGAGACTACTGAGCAGTTCTTC.

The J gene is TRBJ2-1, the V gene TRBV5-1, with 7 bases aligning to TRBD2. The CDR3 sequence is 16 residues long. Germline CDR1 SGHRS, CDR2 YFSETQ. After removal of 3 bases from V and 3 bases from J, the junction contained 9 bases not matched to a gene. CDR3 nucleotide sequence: TGCGCCAGCAGCTCCGCCGGAGCGGGGTTCTACAATGAGCAGTTCTTC. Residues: CASSSAGAGFYNEQFF.